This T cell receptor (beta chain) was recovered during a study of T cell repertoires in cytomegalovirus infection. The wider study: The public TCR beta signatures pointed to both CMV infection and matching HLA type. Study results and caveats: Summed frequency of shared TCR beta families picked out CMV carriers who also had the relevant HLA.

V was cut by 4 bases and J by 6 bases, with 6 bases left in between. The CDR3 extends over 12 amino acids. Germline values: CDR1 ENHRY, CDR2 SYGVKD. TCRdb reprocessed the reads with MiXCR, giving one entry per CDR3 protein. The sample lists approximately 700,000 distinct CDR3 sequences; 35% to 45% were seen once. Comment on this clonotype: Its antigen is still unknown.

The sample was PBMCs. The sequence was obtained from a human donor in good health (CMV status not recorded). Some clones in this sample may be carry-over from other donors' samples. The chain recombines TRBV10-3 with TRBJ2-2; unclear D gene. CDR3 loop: CAISVSAGELFF. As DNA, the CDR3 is TGTGCCATCAGTGTCAGTGCCGGGGAGCTGTTTTTT.